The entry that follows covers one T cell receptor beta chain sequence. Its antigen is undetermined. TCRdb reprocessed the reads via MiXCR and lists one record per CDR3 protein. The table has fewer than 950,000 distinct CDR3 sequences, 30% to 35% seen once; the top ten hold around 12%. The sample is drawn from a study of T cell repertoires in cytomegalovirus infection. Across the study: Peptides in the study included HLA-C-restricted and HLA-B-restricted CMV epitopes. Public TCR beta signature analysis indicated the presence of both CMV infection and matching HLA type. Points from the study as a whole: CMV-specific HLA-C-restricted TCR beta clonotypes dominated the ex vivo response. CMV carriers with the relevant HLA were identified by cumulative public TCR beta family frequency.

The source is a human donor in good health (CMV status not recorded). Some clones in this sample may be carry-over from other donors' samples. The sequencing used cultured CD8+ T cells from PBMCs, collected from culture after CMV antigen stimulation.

CDR3 bases: TGTGCCAGCAGCTTGGAAAACCAGGGGTGGAATGAGCAGTTCTTC. Protein product: CASSLENQGWNEQFF. This chain uses TRBV5-6 with TRBJ2-1; D possibly corresponds to TRBD1 (6 bases). V was trimmed by 0 bases and J by 7 bases, leaving 14 bases between them. There are 15 residues in the CDR3. Germline-derived CDR1 and CDR2 are SGHDT and YYEEEE. The whole variable domain, remainder taken from reference TRBV5-6 and TRBJ2-1, is DAGVTQSPTHLIKTRGQQVTLRCSPKSGHDTVSWYQQALGQGPQFIFQYYEEEERQRGNFPDRFSGHQFPNYSSELNVNALLLGDSALYLCASSLENQGWNEQFFGPGTRLTVL.